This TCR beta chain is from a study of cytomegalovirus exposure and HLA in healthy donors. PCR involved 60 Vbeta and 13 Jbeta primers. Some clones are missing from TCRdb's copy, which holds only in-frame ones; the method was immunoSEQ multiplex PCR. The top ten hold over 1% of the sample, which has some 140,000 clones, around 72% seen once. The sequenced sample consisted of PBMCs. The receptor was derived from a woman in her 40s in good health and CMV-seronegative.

For the CDR3, the DNA is TGTGCCAGTAGTATAGCACACGACAATCAGCCCCAGCATTTT. As protein: CASSIAHDNQPQHF. V gene TRBV19 combines with J gene TRBJ1-5, with unresolved D. CDR3 length: 14 residues. Trimming pared 1 base from V and 3 bases from J, leaving 7 bases between. The germline CDR1 and CDR2 sequences are LNHDA and SQIVND (reference sequence).